What follows is one T cell receptor beta chain and its context. Its specificity is not known. The data derive from a study of vaccination and CD4 T cells after COVID-19. The CDR3 length is 11 residues. The germline V gene has CDR1 DFQATT and CDR2 SNEGSKA (reference sequence). Trimming removed 2 bases at V and 6 bases at J, with 7 bases between. The Oncomine TCR Beta short-read assay sequenced DNA from cultured CD4+ T cells. Investigators isolated genomic DNA from cultured CD4+ T cells. In TCRdb, the PCR reads were re-called with MiXCR into one record per CDR3 protein. The sample has fewer than 20,000 distinct CDR3 sequences; approximately 52% are singletons. The treatment: roughly 11-day PBMC culture with coronavirus spike peptide pools or control peptides (ViraFEST assay). Using peptide pools, antigen-specific T cells were expanded in ViraFEST before TCRs were sequenced.

The rearrangement joins TRBV20-1 to TRBJ1-1; D is unclear. This clonotype originated in a human donor who had recovered from COVID-19. The specimen sequenced was CD4+ T cells from blood, cultured in vitro. CDR3 sequence (DNA): TGCAGTGCTAGAAAGGCAGCTGAAGCTTTCTTT. It specifies CSARKAAEAFF.